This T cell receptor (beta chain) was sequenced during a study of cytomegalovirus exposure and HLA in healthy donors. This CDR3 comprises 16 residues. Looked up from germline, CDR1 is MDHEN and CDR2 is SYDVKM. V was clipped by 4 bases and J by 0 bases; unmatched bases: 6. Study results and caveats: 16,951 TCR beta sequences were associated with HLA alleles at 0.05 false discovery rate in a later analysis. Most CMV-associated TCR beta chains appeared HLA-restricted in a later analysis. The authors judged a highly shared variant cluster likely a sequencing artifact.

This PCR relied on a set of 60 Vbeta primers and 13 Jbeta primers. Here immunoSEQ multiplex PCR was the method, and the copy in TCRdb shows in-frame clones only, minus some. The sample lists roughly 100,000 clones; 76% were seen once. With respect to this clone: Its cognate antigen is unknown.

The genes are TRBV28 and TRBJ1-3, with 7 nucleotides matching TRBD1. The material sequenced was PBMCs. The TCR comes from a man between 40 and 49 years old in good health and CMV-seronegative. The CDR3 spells CASSSEGASSGNTIYF. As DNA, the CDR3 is TGTGCCAGCAGTTCTGAGGGGGCCAGCTCTGGAAACACCATATATTTT.